This TCR beta chain was profiled in a study of T cells in Graves' hyperthyroidism and ophthalmopathy (dated by TCRdb to the late 2010s). Concerning the study at large: Peripheral blood samples were taken at the time of initial diagnosis, prior to any treatment. TCR Vbeta CDR3 sequencing of 135 peripheral blood samples (about 45 ophthalmopathy, 75 to 85 hyperthyroidism and approximately 17 progressor patients) is reported in the paper. For training and testing, the 110 or so patients in the discovery cohort were randomly divided in a 7:3 ratio. TCR V-J signatures able to tell the groups apart were searched for in a discovery cohort of more than 90 patients, of whom 40 to 45 had Graves' ophthalmopathy and roughly 57 had stable Graves' hyperthyroidism. In addition, the study compared T-cell repertoires in thyroid tissue and in blood from over 5 Graves' hyperthyroidism patients. After blood sampling, hyperthyroidism patients were treated with methimazole at a starting dose of 30 mg daily, and ophthalmopathy patients were treated with high-dose intravenous methylprednisolone. An independent validation cohort of under 20 hyperthyroidism patients and 17 patients who later progressed to ophthalmopathy tested prospective prediction of ophthalmopathy. The paper as a whole reports these results and caveats: Sample size was not statistically predetermined, and investigators were not blinded to group allocation. Most expanded thyroid clonotypes (frequency above 0.001) were also found in blood, which suggests that blood repertoires may mirror thyroid immune responses. In validation, the model predicted progression to ophthalmopathy with 60% to 71% sensitivity and over 72% specificity, a median of around 6.6 months before onset. A 13 V-J signature model separated ophthalmopathy from stable hyperthyroidism, with over 85% sensitivity and 81.08% specificity in cross-validation and 80%/75% in testing.

CDR3 length: 15 amino acids, cysteine to phenylalanine. CDR3 DNA is the only sequence kept; it has 45 bases, read in frame from the first base. The germline V gene sets CDR1 to MNHNS and CDR2 to SASEGT. The V and J ends are trimmed by 5 bases and 0 bases, leaving 13 bases between them. In its sample, this clonotype was seen many times. Its specific antigen is unknown. No base quality values were provided; no much bigger clone lies one nucleotide off. TCR beta CDR3 regions were amplified from RNA transcripts. A first-round RT-PCR of the TCR CDR3 used the HTBI primer set with the Qiagen OneStep RT-PCR kit. A second multiplex PCR round built the libraries, followed by size selection and purification. Paired-end sequencing of the libraries was performed with 100 bp reads on an Illumina HiSeq2000. Processing in the source paper ran as follows. SOAPnuke was used to process the raw data, removing reads that contained adapters or uncalled bases, had a mean Phred below 15, or lacked an exact match to the constant primer or identifier. High-quality paired reads were merged with COPE v1.2.5, and unique nucleotide sequences were defined as clonotypes. Clonotypes were aligned to IMGT TRBV, TRBD and TRBJ reference segments using MiTCR v1.1. The analysis was restricted to V-J combinations with a frequency above 0.0001, which together covered around 99% of the repertoires. A TCS score was defined as the ratio of F50 (clonal expansion) to E x V (chaos), with BLOSUM62-based TCRdist applied between CDR3 peptides within each V-J. Welch's t-statistics and random forest reduced 450 to 600 V-J features to about 13, which were used in a naive Bayes classifier (R e1071). The public sequencing data were trimmed at Q25 with fastp and processed into clonotypes with MiXCR by TCRdb, which kept only in-frame beta chains. Every distinct CDR3 protein forms one entry, paired with its most common genes and DNA. These V and J calls derive from TCRdb rather than the authors' analysis. This sample gives fewer than 900,000 distinct CDR3 sequences in total; approximately 16% of them show up just once. The ten largest clones represent approximately 8% of the sample.

A patient counted as having stable Graves' hyperthyroidism if no progression to ophthalmopathy occurred over 18 months of follow-up. Hyperthyroidism patients were newly diagnosed, with disease duration under 2 months, and aged 18 to 65 years. Exclusion was applied to patients with uncontrolled infections, other autoimmune diseases, pregnancy or lactation. Diagnoses were established on the basis of clinical symptoms, serum thyroxine and TRAb, thyroid ultrasound, and orbital computed tomography. PBMCs were separated from about 10 ml of fresh peripheral blood using Ficoll-Paque density gradient centrifugation. Trizol reagent was used to extract total RNA, and RNA quality was then checked on an Agilent 2100 Bioanalyzer.

The TCR originated in a man between 18 and 29 years old with Graves' hyperthyroidism. Sequenced material: blood. This sequence uses TRBV6-1 and TRBJ1-1, with the D segment identity uncertain. The CDR3 sequence is CASSYLGGMNTEAFF. At the DNA level, the sequence is TGTGCCAGCAGTTACCTCGGTGGAATGAACACTGAAGCTTTCTTT.